Described below is a single T cell receptor beta chain sequence and its context. Per the original methods: The assay estimated nucleated cells by amplifying reference gene primers. Libraries were prepared by immunoSEQ multiplex PCR; TCRdb keeps only in-frame clonotypes and omits some of them. The V and J calls and the clone size are those of that table, but D and trimming were determined from the DNA. This sample has some 43,000 clones, with around 81% found just once. These data are taken from a study of blood T cell repertoires in COVID-19. Turning to the study itself: The United States, Italy and Spain supplied acute and convalescent COVID-19 samples. T cells, B-cell-depleted T cells, or PBMCs supplied cDNA or gDNA.

The CDR3 consists of 15 residues. CDR1 and CDR2 from the germline V gene are LNHDA and SQIVND (reference sequence). V lost 6 bases and J lost 0; bases outside the gene matches: 5. This clonotype was sampled from a man aged 40-49 years with active or convalescent COVID-19. Sequenced: peripheral blood. This sequence joins TRBV19 and TRBJ1-3; 7 bases map to TRBD1. The CDR3 region is CASRPQGFSGNTIYF. The CDR3 coding sequence is TGTGCCAGTAGGCCACAGGGGTTCTCTGGAAACACCATATATTTT.